This TCR beta chain was retrieved from a study of cytomegalovirus exposure and HLA in healthy donors. Looked up from germline, CDR1 is SNHLY and CDR2 is FYNNEI. The CDR3 has 13 amino acids. V lost 7 bases and J lost 5, with 14 bases in between. Vbeta (60) and Jbeta (13) primers were used in the PCR. TCRdb keeps only in-frame clones here, not all; method: immunoSEQ multiplex PCR. The table includes 55,000 to 85,000 clones, less than 80% detected once. Sequences were obtained from PBMCs. V and J are TRBV2 and TRBJ1-2; D ambiguous. This clonotype was sampled from a woman in her 50s in good health and CMV-seronegative. The CDR3 loop is CASKPPTSYGYTF. CDR3 bases: TGTGCCAGCAAGCCACCAACCTCTTATGGCTACACCTTC.